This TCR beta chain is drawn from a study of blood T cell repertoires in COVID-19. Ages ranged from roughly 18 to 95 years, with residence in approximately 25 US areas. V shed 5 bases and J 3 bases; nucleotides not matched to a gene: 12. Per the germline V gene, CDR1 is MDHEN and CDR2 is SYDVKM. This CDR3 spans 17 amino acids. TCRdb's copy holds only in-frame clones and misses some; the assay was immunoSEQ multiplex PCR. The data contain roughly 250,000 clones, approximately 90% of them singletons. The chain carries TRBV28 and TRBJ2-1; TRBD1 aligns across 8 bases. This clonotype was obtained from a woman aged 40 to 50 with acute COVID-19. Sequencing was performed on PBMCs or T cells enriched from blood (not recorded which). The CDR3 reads CASSRGRRTGYYNEQFF. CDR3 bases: TGTGCCAGCAGTAGGGGTCGGAGGACAGGGTACTACAATGAGCAGTTCTTC. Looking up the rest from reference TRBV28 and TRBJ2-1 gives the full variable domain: DVKVTQSSRYLVKRTGEKVFLECVQDMDHENMFWYRQDPGLGLRLIYFSYDVKMKEKGDIPEGYSVSREKKERFSLILESASTNQTSMYLCASSRGRRTGYYNEQFFGPGTRLTVL.